This TCR beta chain was captured by sequencing in a study of T cells in Graves' hyperthyroidism and ophthalmopathy. Study-wide results and caveats: In simple terms, a model built on 13 V-J features told ophthalmopathy apart from stable hyperthyroidism.

Germline lookup yields CDR1 SGHAT and CDR2 FQNNGV. Deletions cut 2 bases from V and 0 bases from J, with 8 bases between. The CDR3 has 14 residues. Amplified TCR beta CDR3 regions derived from RNA transcripts. HTBI primers were used for first-round RT-PCR of the TCR CDR3. TCRdb analysed the multiplex PCR reads with MiXCR anew, one entry per CDR3 protein. In the table there are approximately 400,000 distinct CDR3 sequences, about an eighth of which are singletons. Those patients with uncontrolled infection, other autoimmune disease, pregnancy or lactation were excluded. This clonotype has a count of ten or more. Its target is not known.

The chain combines TRBV11-2 with TRBJ2-7; TRBD1 might be the D (5 bases). This clonotype was sampled from a man in his fifties with Graves' ophthalmopathy. The material sequenced was blood. The CDR3 spells CASSLKGYSYEQYF. CDR3 coding DNA: TGTGCCAGCAGCTTAAAGGGGTACTCCTACGAGCAGTACTTC.